Shown below are 19 T cell receptor beta chains from a single sample sequenced in a study of cytomegalovirus exposure and HLA in healthy donors. The PCR contained 60 Vbeta and 13 Jbeta primers. Using immunoSEQ multiplex PCR, the repertoire was profiled, and TCRdb retains in-frame clones only, with some absent. Seen here are 100,000 to 150,000 clones, 70% to 90% observed once, and the top ten hold 20%. Sequencing was done on a sample of PBMCs. These receptors were obtained from a man between 18 and 35 years old in good health and CMV-seropositive.

The chain couples TRBV5-1 to TRBJ1-4; D is unresolved. Germline-derived CDR1 and CDR2 are SGHRS and YFSETQ. This CDR3 contains 16 residues. V was trimmed by 4 bases and J by 2 bases, leaving 15 bases between them. The DNA for the CDR3 is TGCGCCAGCAGCGCCGTACCGGGTCCCACTAATGAAAAACTGTTTTTT. Translated, it gives CASSAVPGPTNEKLFF.

This chain connects TRBV13 to TRBJ2-2; weak D call: TRBD2 (6 bases). The germline CDR1 and CDR2 sequences are PRHDT and FYEKMQ (reference sequence). The CDR3 has 16 amino acids. Trimming cost V 3 bases and J 1 base, with 12 bases left between them. CDR3 sequence reads: CASSLGGRGNTGELFF. The CDR3 nucleotides are TGTGCCAGCAGCTTGGGGGGAAGGGGGAACACCGGGGAGCTGTTTTTT.

In its sample, this clone was seen a few times. The chain employs TRBV6-4 and TRBJ2-3; 9 bases are shared with TRBD2. Germline V gene lookup returns CDR1 MRHNA and CDR2 SNTAGT. The CDR3 consists of 15 residues. V shed 6 bases and J 0 bases; nucleotides not matched to a gene: 4. CDR3 DNA sequence: TGTGCCAGCAGCCCAAGCGGGGGGAGCACAGATACGCAGTATTTT. Residues: CASSPSGGSTDTQYF.

The rearrangement links TRBV30 to TRBJ2-7; 9 nucleotides agree with TRBD1. The V segment lost 0 bases and the J segment 4 bases; nucleotides outside the gene matches: 4. The CDR3 totals 14 residues. The germline CDR1 and CDR2 sequences are GTSNPN and SVGIG (reference sequence). CDR3 loop: CAWSVQGARYEQYF. The DNA of the CDR3 is TGTGCCTGGAGTGTACAGGGGGCAAGATACGAGCAGTACTTC.

The V call is TRBV19, the J call TRBJ1-2; D remains ambiguous. The CDR3 is 18 residues long. Trimming took off 3 bases at V and 1 base at J, with 21 bases between the two ends. Germline V gives CDR1 LNHDA, CDR2 SQIVND (reference sequence). In nucleotides, the CDR3 is TGTGCCAGTAGTATTGCCAGGCTAAGTTCTTCTAATAACTATGGCTACACCTTC. This sequence encodes CASSIARLSSSNNYGYTF.

This chain uses TRBV11-3 with TRBJ2-7; no reliable D call. The CDR3 is 13 amino acids. V was clipped by 5 bases and J by 6 bases, with 14 bases between them. Per the germline V gene, CDR1 is SGHNT and CDR2 is YENEEA. CDR3 DNA sequence: TGTGCCAGCAGCGCCGTTTCGTCCGGCGAGCAGTACTTC. This encodes CASSAVSSGEQYF. Full variable domain (remainder filled in from reference TRBV11-3 and TRBJ2-7): EAGVVQSPRYKIIEKKQPVAFWCNPISGHNTLYWYLQNLGQGPELLIRYENEEAVDDSQLPKDRFSAERLKGVDSTLKIQPAELGDSAVYLCASSAVSSGEQYFGPGTRLTVT.

The rearrangement uses TRBV5-1 and TRBJ1-1, with a possible D match to TRBD1 (5 bases). The germline V gene encodes CDR1 SGHRS and CDR2 YFSETQ. Trimming shortened V by 4 bases and J by 4 bases, and 11 bases separated the two germline ends. The CDR3 consists of 13 residues. CDR3 amino acids: CASSPAGGTEAFF. Here the CDR3 DNA reads TGCGCCAGCAGCCCTGCGGGGGGCACTGAAGCTTTCTTT.

The V and J genes are TRBV19 and TRBJ1-1; D is perhaps TRBD1 (6 bases). The germline V and J ends were trimmed by 0 bases and 0 bases, with 8 bases remaining between them. The CDR3 length is 15 residues. Germline V gene lookup returns CDR1 LNHDA and CDR2 SQIVND (reference sequence). DNA for the CDR3: TGTGCCAGTAGTATAGAAGGACAGCTGAACACTGAAGCTTTCTTT. Its protein is CASSIEGQLNTEAFF.

This clone was recorded once. The chain recombines TRBV6-5 with TRBJ1-1; no clear D. The CDR3 has 13 amino acids. CDR1 and CDR2 (germline): MNHEY, SVGAGI. V dropped 0 bases and J dropped 4 bases, with 6 bases sitting between them. CDR3 in DNA: TGTGCCAGCAGTTACTCGGCTGGCACTGAAGCTTTCTTT. Translating it yields CASSYSAGTEAFF.

The chain has TRBV29-1 and TRBJ2-1; weak D call: TRBD2 (6 bases). This CDR3 is built from 13 residues. CDR1 is SQVTM and CDR2 is ANQGSEA in the germline V gene. V was shortened by 6 bases and J by 9 bases, with 18 bases between the two germline ends. The CDR3: CSVGTARTGEQFF. The CDR3 DNA sequence: TGCAGCGTGGGGACTGCCCGCACCGGTGAGCAGTTCTTC.

A few counts support this clone. V is TRBV19 and J is TRBJ2-2, with D possibly being TRBD2 (5 bases). Germline CDR1 reads LNHDA; CDR2 reads SQIVND (reference sequence). The CDR3 is made up of 14 amino acids. The germline V and J ends were trimmed by 2 bases and 4 bases, with 8 bases remaining between them. The CDR3, as DNA: TGTGCCAGTAGTATATTCGAGGGCACCGGGGAGCTGTTTTTT. This sequence encodes CASSIFEGTGELFF.

The chain uses TRBV6-1 and TRBJ2-1; the match to TRBD2 covers 7 bases. After removal of 5 bases from V and 3 bases from J, the junction contained 7 bases not matched to a gene. The CDR3 contains 15 residues. Per germline, CDR1 MNHNS and CDR2 SASEGT. CDR3 residues: CASSSAGVYYNEQFF. CDR3 in DNA: TGTGCCAGCAGTTCGGCGGGGGTGTACTACAATGAGCAGTTCTTC.

The chain is built from TRBV6-1 and TRBJ1-1, with TRBD1 identical over 7 bases. Germline V gene lookup returns CDR1 MNHNS and CDR2 SASEGT. The CDR3 spans 17 residues. V was clipped by 5 bases and J by 3 bases; unmatched bases: 15. CDR3 amino acids: CASSKDRVNWKDTEAFF. CDR3 sequence (DNA): TGTGCCAGCAGTAAAGACAGGGTTAACTGGAAGGACACTGAAGCTTTCTTT.

DNA of the CDR3: TGTGCCAGCTCAACTTCCCTTACAGGGGGCTTAGGCTACACCTTC. Translated: CASSTSLTGGLGYTF. The chain combines TRBV18 with TRBJ1-2, with 9 bases lining up with TRBD1. CDR3 length: 15 amino acids. V gave up 5 bases and J gave up 8 bases; unmatched junction bases: 12. Germline V lookup: CDR1 KGHSH, CDR2 LQKENI.

This chain joins TRBV19 and TRBJ1-5; possible D gene TRBD1, 6 bases. The CDR3 contains 15 residues. Germline V gives CDR1 LNHDA, CDR2 SQIVND (reference sequence). V was shortened by 7 bases and J by 3 bases, with 16 bases between the two germline ends. CDR3 sequence reads: CASTQVGGSNQPQHF. In DNA form, the CDR3 reads TGTGCCAGTACTCAAGTAGGGGGTTCCAATCAGCCCCAGCATTTT.

The J gene is TRBJ2-2, the V gene TRBV6-1; 9 nucleotides align to TRBD2. V was clipped by 1 base and J by 6 bases; unmatched bases: 3. Germline-derived CDR1 and CDR2 are MNHNS and SASEGT. The CDR3 contains 15 residues. For the CDR3, the DNA is TGTGCCAGCAGTGAAGGGGGCGGGGGGGCCGGGGAGCTGTTTTTT. Amino acid sequence: CASSEGGGGAGELFF.

J is TRBJ2-2 and V is TRBV7-8; the D gene is possibly TRBD2 (6 bases). This CDR3 comprises 15 residues. Germline lookup yields CDR1 SGHVS and CDR2 FQNEAQ. The ends were cut back, 5 bases at V and 3 bases at J, with 13 bases in the middle. In DNA, the CDR3 is TGTGCCAGCAGCCACGGGGACTTTTACACCGGGGAGCTGTTTTTT. Amino acids: CASSHGDFYTGELFF.

Only a few counts were recorded for this clone. The chain links TRBV11-2 to TRBJ2-1; D remains unclear. Trimming removed 2 bases from V and 6 bases from J, with 2 bases in between. The CDR3 totals 11 residues. Germline CDR1 reads SGHAT; CDR2 reads FQNNGV. The CDR3 sequence is CASSLLNEQFF. In DNA form, the CDR3 reads TGTGCCAGCAGCTTACTCAATGAGCAGTTCTTC.

This chain links TRBV15 with TRBJ2-1; no reliable D call. The V and J ends lost 4 bases and 6 bases respectively, with 13 bases between them. Germline loops: CDR1 LNHNV, CDR2 YYDKDF (reference sequence). The CDR3 length is 14 residues. CDR3 nucleotide sequence: TGTGCCACCAGCATAGATCTTTCAGGCAATGAGCAGTTCTTC. This codes for CATSIDLSGNEQFF. Supplemented by reference TRBV15 and TRBJ2-1, the full variable domain reads DAMVIQNPRYQVTQFGKPVTLSCSQTLNHNVMYWYQQKSSQAPKLLFHYYDKDFNNEADTPDNFQSRRPNTSFCFLDIRSPGLGDTAMYLCATSIDLSGNEQFFGPGTRLTVL.